This record looks at one T cell receptor (beta chain) sequence and its context. This sample was included in a study of response to subunit inactivated influenza vaccine. This CDR3 comprises 16 residues. Between the trimmed V and J ends, which lost 1 base and 7 bases, there was a span of 17 bases. Germline-derived CDR1 and CDR2 are LNHDA and SQIVND (reference sequence). One entry per CDR3 protein results from TCRdb running MiXCR on the RT-PCR reads. The sample has 500,000 to 600,000 distinct CDR3 sequences; 10% to 12% are singletons. This sample also appeared in a second study, on T cells expressing NK-cell markers. That work states: The TCR beta cDNA came from 5'RACE template switching with UMIs. It was sorted CD3+CD56-NKG2C+, CD3+CD56+NKG2C- and CD3+CD56+NKG2C+ T cells that provided the TCR beta repertoires. The eight sequenced donors comprised seven who were HCMV-seropositive and one who was seronegative. NKG2C+ dominant clonotypes from 5 to 7 donors made up roughly 1.0-7.0% of CD8+ T cells.

This receptor was obtained from a man in his forties or fifties who received an inactivated influenza vaccine. The sample here was PBMCs from blood, taken on the day of vaccination. J is TRBJ2-1 and V is TRBV19; D is possibly TRBD1 (5 bases). CDR3 sequence: CASSIGGLSLQNEQFF. As DNA, the CDR3 is TGTGCCAGTAGTATAGGGGGCCTCAGCCTTCAGAATGAGCAGTTCTTC.